This is a list of T cell receptor beta chains from one sample in a study of CD8 T cells in ankylosing spondylitis. TCRdb re-analysed the 5' RACE reads in MiXCR, keeping a single row per CDR3 protein. The sample carries 270,000 or so distinct CDR3 sequences, 18% recorded once. Sequencing input: blood, either unsorted or a sorted T cell fraction (not recorded which). Receptors were obtained from a male donor with ankylosing spondylitis or in good health (not recorded which). The CDR3 runs from the conserved cysteine through the conserved F or W. A D gene is named only where the DNA matches it firmly. A clone size is listed for some rows: how often the clone was seen (once, few, many), or a class if it is expanded.

>many|-|TRBV7-9|TRBJ2-7
CASSPTGSYEQYF
TGTGCCAGCAGTCCGACGGGGAGCTACGAGCAGTACTTC
>-|TRBD2|TRBV12-3/TRBV12-4|TRBJ2-1
CASSPIAGGESYNEQFF
TGTGCCAGCAGTCCCATAGCGGGCGGGGAATCCTACAATGAGCAGTTCTTC
>-|TRBD1|TRBV7-8|TRBJ2-7
CASSSPTGDYEQYF
TGTGCCAGCAGCTCACCGACAGGGGACTACGAGCAGTACTTC
>-|-|TRBV4-1|TRBJ1-3
CASSQTRNTIYF
TGCGCCAGCAGCCAAACTCGAAACACCATATATTTT
>-|TRBD2|TRBV12-3/TRBV12-4|TRBJ2-5
CASSLLASGGKETQYF
TGTGCCAGCAGTTTATTGGCTAGCGGAGGGAAAGAGACCCAGTACTTC
>-|-|TRBV5-1|TRBJ1-1
CASSLGSQAFF
TGCGCCAGCAGCTTGGGCTCACAAGCTTTCTTT
>-|TRBD1|TRBV4-1|TRBJ2-1
CASSQAGTGGINEQFF
TGCGCCAGCAGCCAAGCAGGGACAGGGGGGATCAATGAGCAGTTCTTC
>few|TRBD2|TRBV4-1|TRBJ2-3
CASSQDIRLAGADTQYF
TGCGCCAGCAGCCAAGATATCAGGCTAGCGGGAGCAGATACGCAGTATTTT
>few|-|TRBV13|TRBJ2-4
CASSPGQYGAKNIQYF
TGTGCCAGCAGCCCAGGGCAATACGGGGCCAAAAACATTCAGTACTTC
>few|-|TRBV12-3/TRBV12-4|TRBJ2-7
CASHGTAYEQYF
TGTGCCAGCCACGGGACTGCCTACGAGCAGTACTTC
>many|-|TRBV21-1|TRBJ1-1
CASSKHRNTEAFF
TGTGCCAGCAGCAAACACCGGAACACTGAAGCTTTCTTT
>-|-|TRBV6-1|TRBJ2-6
CATLKWTDSGANVLTF
TGTGCCACCCTAAAATGGACGGACTCTGGGGCCAACGTCCTGACTTTC
>-|-|TRBV7-9|TRBJ2-7
CASSPPSTYEQYF
TGTGCCAGCAGCCCCCCTTCAACCTACGAGCAGTACTTC
>few|-|TRBV4-2|TRBJ2-1
CASSQDWGITYNEQFF
TGTGCCAGCAGCCAAGATTGGGGTATAACCTACAATGAGCAGTTCTTC
>-|TRBD2|TRBV5-1|TRBJ2-7
CASSWGTNEQYF
TGCGCCAGCAGCTGGGGGACTAACGAGCAGTACTTC
>-|TRBD2|TRBV4-2|TRBJ2-7
CASSQGINGRGFYEQYF
TGTGCCAGCAGCCAAGGAATCAACGGGAGGGGGTTTTACGAGCAGTACTTC
>-|-|TRBV9|TRBJ1-6
CASSVDSGNSPLHF
TGTGCCAGCAGCGTAGACTCGGGTAATTCACCCCTCCACTTT
>few|-|TRBV6-5|TRBJ2-3
CASSTRVTSSTDTQYF
TGTGCCAGCAGTACAAGGGTTACCTCTAGCACAGATACGCAGTATTTT
>few|TRBD2|TRBV10-2|TRBJ2-1
CASGLAGGPLGYNEQFF
TGCGCCAGCGGACTAGCGGGAGGGCCTTTAGGCTACAATGAGCAGTTCTTC
>-|TRBD2|TRBV29-1|TRBJ2-2
CSVEVAGGRTGELFF
TGCAGCGTTGAAGTGGCGGGAGGGAGGACCGGGGAGCTGTTTTTT
>-|-|TRBV12-3/TRBV12-4|TRBJ2-1
CASKGALYNEQFF
TGTGCCAGCAAAGGGGCCCTCTACAATGAGCAGTTCTTC
>-|-|TRBV20-1|TRBJ2-1
CSAQTTSYDEQFF
TGCAGTGCTCAGACTACCAGTTACGATGAGCAGTTCTTC